The 9 T cell receptor beta chains presented below share a single source sample, sequenced in a study of T-cell memory formation after mild COVID-19. TCRdb ran MiXCR on the 5' RACE reads and lists one entry per CDR3 protein. Among approximately 240,000 distinct CDR3 sequences listed, 16% were seen once. Sequenced: PBMCs or a T cell subset sorted from them (not recorded which). Every receptor here comes from a man between 18 and 29 years old who had mild COVID-19 (a few samples of this study predate the infection). Cell type and time point are not known.

The chain recombines TRBV10-3 with TRBJ1-4; D is ambiguous. V dropped 4 bases and J dropped 5 bases, with 8 bases sitting between them. Germline lookup yields CDR1 ENHRY and CDR2 SYGVKD. The CDR3 is 13 residues long. DNA of the CDR3: TGTGCCATCAGTGGTCTCCAGAATGAAAAACTGTTTTTT. Its protein product is CAISGLQNEKLFF.

This clonotype was detected only a few times. The genes are TRBV6-2 or TRBV6-3 and TRBJ2-1; 7 bases are shared with TRBD1. Germline values: CDR1 MNHEY, CDR2 SVGEGT. V gave up 6 bases and J gave up 3 bases; unmatched junction bases: 8. This CDR3 has 15 residues. The CDR3 DNA sequence: TGTGCCAGCAGACCGTCGGGACAGAGCTACAATGAGCAGTTCTTC. This codes for CASRPSGQSYNEQFF.

This clonotype was counted only a few times. This chain joins TRBV28 and TRBJ2-7, with TRBD1 matching over 7 bases. Germline assignment: CDR1 MDHEN and CDR2 SYDVKM. V dropped 1 base and J dropped 3; count of bases not matched to a gene: 3. The CDR3 has 14 residues. The CDR3 loop is CASSLFGTDYEQYV. The CDR3, as DNA: TGTGCCAGCAGTTTATTCGGGACAGACTACGAGCAGTACGTC.

There are many counts of this clonotype. The chain couples TRBV6-4 to TRBJ2-7; D call uncertain. Germline V gene data show CDR1 as MRHNA and CDR2 as SNTAGT. The CDR3 spans 11 residues. The germline V and J ends were trimmed by 4 bases and 2 bases, with 3 bases remaining between them. The CDR3 spells CASSGPYEQYV. DNA of the CDR3: TGTGCCAGCAGTGGTCCCTACGAGCAGTACGTC.

J is TRBJ2-3 and V is TRBV5-1, with D maybe TRBD2 (6 bases). CDR1 is SGHRS, CDR2 YFSETQ, per germline. The CDR3 consists of 15 residues. V lost 1 base and J 3 bases, leaving 12 bases between the germline ends. This CDR3 reads CASSLTSRVTDTQYF. CDR3 nucleotide sequence: TGCGCCAGCAGCTTGACTAGCAGGGTGACAGATACGCAGTATTTT.

The chain combines TRBV5-1 with TRBJ2-7; 9 nucleotides agree with TRBD1. J was trimmed by 2 bases and V by 4 bases; bases with no gene match: 4. The CDR3 is 14 residues long. Germline CDR1 is SGHRS and CDR2 is YFSETQ. The CDR3 is CASSGTGSPYEQYF. DNA for the CDR3: TGCGCCAGCAGCGGGACAGGGTCCCCCTACGAGCAGTACTTC.

This chain joins TRBV5-1 and TRBJ1-1; D unresolved. This CDR3 region has 14 residues. The V gene lost 1 base and the J gene lost 1 base, with 8 bases spanning the gap. Germline loops: CDR1 SGHRS, CDR2 YFSETQ. The CDR3 DNA sequence: TGCGCCAGCAGCTTGATTGACCCGAACACTGAAGCTTTCTTT. It translates to CASSLIDPNTEAFF.

This clonotype was picked up a small number of times. The chain links TRBV20-1 to TRBJ1-4, with no clear D. Germline lookup yields CDR1 DFQATT and CDR2 SNEGSKA (reference sequence). CDR3 length: 14 residues. V was pared by 2 bases and J by 0 bases, with 7 bases between. The CDR3 sequence: CSARLGTTNEKLFF. CDR3 in DNA: TGCAGTGCTAGACTTGGAACAACTAATGAAAAACTGTTTTTT.

This clonotype appeared a few times. The rearrangement uses TRBV7-2 and TRBJ2-1; D is undetermined. Trimming cost V 6 bases and J 1 base, with 10 bases left between them. The germline CDR1 and CDR2 sequences are SGHTA and FQGNSA. The CDR3 has 14 residues. The CDR3 protein is CASRTDASYNEQFF. CDR3 DNA sequence: TGTGCCAGCAGAACAGACGCATCCTACAATGAGCAGTTCTTC.